One sample yielded the 24 T cell receptor beta chains listed below, sequenced in a study of cytomegalovirus exposure and HLA in healthy donors. The PCR employed 60 Vbeta primers together with 13 Jbeta primers. TCRdb keeps only in-frame clones here, not all; method: immunoSEQ multiplex PCR. The sample lists some 130,000 clones; around three quarters were seen once. Sequenced material: PBMCs. The receptors here all came from a man in his forties or fifties in good health and CMV-seronegative.

This chain links TRBV6-1 with TRBJ2-5, with 8 bases identical to TRBD2. Losses at the gene ends were 2 bases for V and 1 base for J; bases not matched to a gene: 6. Germline V gene sequence: CDR1 MNHNS, CDR2 SASEGT. The CDR3 is made up of 16 amino acids. The CDR3 DNA reads as TGTGCCAGCAGTGAAATGGCTAGCGGGTCCCAAGAGACCCAGTACTTC. Translated, it gives CASSEMASGSQETQYF.

This chain uses TRBV30 with TRBJ1-2, with D possibly matching TRBD1 (6 bases). The CDR3 covers 15 residues. Germline CDR1 reads GTSNPN; CDR2 reads SVGIG (reference sequence). V dropped 3 bases and J dropped 4 bases, with 18 bases sitting between them. CDR3 DNA sequence: TGTGCCTGGAGCAATCGATTAACAGGGACCTATGGCTACACCTTC. Encoded protein: CAWSNRLTGTYGYTF.

A single count supports this clone. This chain uses TRBV11-2 with TRBJ2-7, with 14 bases aligning to TRBD2. The V gene's germline CDR1 is SGHAT and CDR2 FQNNGV. V was pared by 7 bases and J by 8 bases, with 16 bases of the junction left unmatched. The CDR3 covers 17 residues. The CDR3 nucleotides are TGTGCCAGCAACCTCCCCGGGACTAGCGGGAGAAGGGTAAAGCAGTACTTC. This encodes CASNLPGTSGRRVKQYF. Combining the CDR3 with reference TRBV11-2 and TRBJ2-7 gives the whole variable domain EAGVAQSPRYKIIEKRQSVAFWCNPISGHATLYWYQQILGQGPKLLIQFQNNGVVDDSQLPKDRFSAERLKGVDSTLKIQPAKLEDSAVYLCASNLPGTSGRRVKQYFGPGTRLTVT.

CDR3 loop: CASSEPGTPTQYF. The CDR3 DNA sequence: TGTGCCAGCAGTGAACCCGGGACACCTACTCAGTACTTC. The V and J genes are TRBV6-1 and TRBJ2-7; TRBD1 is a possible D gene (6 bases). The length of the CDR3 is 13 residues. The V gene's germline CDR1 is MNHNS and CDR2 SASEGT. With 2 bases removed from V and 10 bases from J, the gap between germline ends came to 15 bases.

Details on this clone: One junction end disagrees with the germline gene, perhaps due to a read error. The chain carries TRBV7-8 and TRBJ2-1, with TRBD2 matching over 9 bases. The CDR3 is made up of 11 amino acids. Germline loops: CDR1 SGHVS, CDR2 FQNEAQ. The CDR3 loop is CVAGERHEQFF. DNA for the CDR3: TGCGTAGCGGGAGAACGACATGAGCAGTTCTTC.

This clone was counted ten times or more. The rearrangement links TRBV7-3 to TRBJ2-2; TRBD1 aligns across 10 bases. The V gene's germline CDR1 is SGHTA and CDR2 FQGTGA. CDR3 length equals 15 residues. V dropped 8 bases and J dropped 7; count of bases not matched to a gene: 10. CDR3 DNA: TGTGCCAGCTCCCGGACAGGGGGTTTGGGCGGGGAGCTGTTTTTT. Translated: CASSRTGGLGGELFF.

V and J are TRBV7-4 and TRBJ2-7, with 10 bases fitting TRBD2. Germline V gene data show CDR1 as SGHVT and CDR2 as SQSDAQ. This CDR3 comprises 15 residues. V lost 5 bases and J lost 2; bases outside the gene matches: 6. The CDR3 DNA reads as TGTGCCAGCAGCACCGGGAGCGGGGGGGCCTACGAGCAGTACTTC. Translation gives CASSTGSGGAYEQYF.

This chain joins TRBV19 and TRBJ1-2; no definite D call. CDR1 LNHDA and CDR2 SQIVND come from the germline V gene (reference sequence). The CDR3 is 12 amino acids. The V gene lost 5 bases and the J gene lost 8 bases, with 12 bases spanning the gap. CDR3 in DNA: TGTGCCAGTAGTCAACCCCCCGGGGGCTACACCTTC. This codes for CASSQPPGGYTF. The whole variable domain, remainder taken from reference TRBV19 and TRBJ1-2, is DGGITQSPKYLFRKEGQNVTLSCEQNLNHDAMYWYRQDPGQGLRLIYYSQIVNDFQKGDIAEGYSVSREKKESFPLTVTSAQKNPTAFYLCASSQPPGGYTFGSGTRLTVV.

The chain carries TRBV5-1 and TRBJ2-4, with 10 bases fitting TRBD2. The CDR3 has 15 amino acids. In germline, CDR1 is SGHRS, CDR2 YFSETQ. V dropped 0 bases and J dropped 15; count of bases not matched to a gene: 12. This CDR3 reads CASSLVGTSARELYF. The CDR3 region has the DNA TGCGCCAGCAGCTTGGTTGGGACTAGCGCCAGAGAACTGTACTTC.

This clone was detected a few times. V and J are TRBV4-1 and TRBJ1-4, with a tentative D call TRBD1 (6 bases). Germline lookup yields CDR1 MGHRA and CDR2 YSYEKL. The V end lost 5 bases, the J end lost 4 bases, and 14 bases lay between the germline ends. The CDR3 loop spans 15 amino acids. CDR3 DNA sequence: TGCGCCAGCAGCGCCTTGGGGGCCAATAATGAAAAACTGTTTTTT. This sequence encodes CASSALGANNEKLFF.

The chain links TRBV6-5 to TRBJ2-1; 7 bases fit TRBD2. Germline values: CDR1 MNHEY, CDR2 SVGAGI. With 0 bases clipped from V and 4 bases from J, the junction kept 3 bases outside the gene matches. The CDR3 has 15 residues. The DNA for the CDR3 is TGTGCCAGCAGTTACTCGAGCGGGGAATACAATGAGCAGTTCTTC. Translating gives CASSYSSGEYNEQFF.

This clone occurred a few times. J is TRBJ1-2 and V is TRBV9, with 8 nucleotides matching TRBD1. The CDR3 length is 13 residues. In germline, CDR1 is SGDLS, CDR2 YYNGEE. V lost 5 bases and J lost 4; bases outside the gene matches: 4. The CDR3: CASSDRGTYGYTF. The DNA for the CDR3 is TGTGCCAGCAGTGACAGGGGAACCTATGGCTACACCTTC.

This clone was recorded once. V is TRBV28 and J is TRBJ2-1; TRBD2 might be the D (6 bases). Trimming left V 7 bases short and J 0 bases short, with 28 bases between. The germline CDR1 and CDR2 sequences are MDHEN and SYDVKM. This CDR3 is 20 amino acids long. The CDR3 bases are TGTGCCAGCATCCAACCGGGGGTTAGCACGAACCCCAGCTCCTACAATGAGCAGTTCTTC. Its protein product is CASIQPGVSTNPSSYNEQFF. Combining the CDR3 with reference TRBV28 and TRBJ2-1 gives the whole variable domain DVKVTQSSRYLVKRTGEKVFLECVQDMDHENMFWYRQDPGLGLRLIYFSYDVKMKEKGDIPEGYSVSREKKERFSLILESASTNQTSMYLCASIQPGVSTNPSSYNEQFFGPGTRLTVL.

The J gene is TRBJ2-2, the V gene TRBV6-5; possible D gene TRBD2, 6 bases. V was cut by 2 bases and J by 3 bases, with 13 bases left in between. Germline CDR1 is MNHEY and CDR2 is SVGAGI. This CDR3 has 16 amino acids. Written as DNA, the CDR3 is TGTGCCAGCAGTTACGAGGGAGGAGGCCACACCGGGGAGCTGTTTTTT. Protein: CASSYEGGGHTGELFF.

This clone has a single count. This chain joins TRBV18 and TRBJ2-1, with a possible D match to TRBD1 (6 bases). Trimming removed 8 bases at V and 9 bases at J, with 17 bases between. CDR1 is KGHSH and CDR2 is LQKENI in the germline V gene. There are 13 residues in the CDR3. CDR3 amino acids: CASRVAGDGEQFF. The CDR3, as DNA: TGTGCCAGCCGTGTCGCAGGGGACGGTGAGCAGTTCTTC.

V is TRBV11-3 and J is TRBJ2-1; 9 bases line up with TRBD1. This CDR3 is built from 14 residues. Trimming cost V 4 bases and J 5 bases; bases outside gene matches: 3. Germline CDR1 SGHNT, CDR2 YENEEA. CDR3 nucleotide sequence: TGTGCCAGCAGCTCACAGGGGGCCAACAATGAGCAGTTCTTC. Its protein is CASSSQGANNEQFF.

A few counts support this clone. The V gene is TRBV6-5, the J gene TRBJ1-5; perhaps TRBD1 as D (6 bases). Per the germline V gene, CDR1 is MNHEY and CDR2 is SVGAGI. V lost 7 bases and J 4 bases, leaving 17 bases between the germline ends. The length of the CDR3 is 15 residues. The CDR3: CASTRPGGLNQPQHF. CDR3 bases: TGTGCCAGCACCCGCCCGGGGGGCCTAAATCAGCCCCAGCATTTT.

The V call is TRBV29-1, the J call TRBJ1-5, with TRBD1 as a possible D gene (5 bases). This CDR3 is built from 13 residues. Germline CDR1 reads SQVTM; CDR2 reads ANQGSEA. Trimming took 6 bases from V and 4 from J, leaving 13 bases between them. The CDR3 protein is CSVISEGNQPQHF. In DNA, the CDR3 is TGCAGCGTAATTTCGGAGGGGAATCAGCCCCAGCATTTT.

The rearrangement uses TRBV9 and TRBJ2-1; 9 bases are shared with TRBD1. The germline V gene has CDR1 SGDLS and CDR2 YYNGEE. After removal of 4 bases from V and 5 bases from J, the junction contained 7 bases not matched to a gene. The CDR3 runs 15 residues. As DNA, the CDR3 is TGTGCCAGCAGCCCCGGGGACAGGGCCGACAATGAGCAGTTCTTC. The encoded protein is CASSPGDRADNEQFF.

The J gene is TRBJ2-5, the V gene TRBV5-6; TRBD2 aligns across 14 bases. The CDR3 loop spans 16 amino acids. Per germline, CDR1 SGHDT and CDR2 YYEEEE. The J segment lost 5 bases and the V segment lost 4 bases, leaving 7 bases of the junction unmatched. CDR3 coding DNA: TGTGCCAGCAGCGCAGGACTAGCGGGGGGATGGGAGACCCAGTACTTC. This translates into CASSAGLAGGWETQYF.

This rearrangement joins TRBV9 to TRBJ2-7; 9 nucleotides match TRBD2. The CDR3 length is 16 residues. With V trimmed by 3 bases and J by 2 bases, 9 bases remained unmatched. The germline V gene has CDR1 SGDLS and CDR2 YYNGEE. The DNA for the CDR3 is TGTGCCAGCAGCGAGGGGGAGCGGGGGGTTACCTACGAGCAGTACTTC. Its translation: CASSEGERGVTYEQYF.

The rearrangement uses TRBV30 and TRBJ1-6; 8 nucleotides agree with TRBD1. J lost 7 bases, V lost 3 bases, and 2 bases had no gene match. Looked up from germline, CDR1 is GTSNPN and CDR2 is SVGIG (reference sequence). The CDR3 runs to 13 residues. The CDR3 reads CAWRRQGNSPLHF. The CDR3 nucleotides read TGTGCCTGGAGACGACAGGGGAATTCACCCCTCCACTTT. The full variable domain, with the rest looked up from reference TRBV30 and TRBJ1-6, is SQTIHQWPATLVQPVGSPLSLECTVEGTSNPNLYWYRQAAGRGLQLLFYSVGIGQISSEVPQNLSASRPQDRQFILSSKKLLLSDSGFYLCAWRRQGNSPLHFGNGTRLTVT.

This sequence joins TRBV9 and TRBJ2-5, with D perhaps TRBD1 (6 bases). Germline V gives CDR1 SGDLS, CDR2 YYNGEE. This CDR3 has 14 amino acids. The V end was cut by 0 bases, the J end by 2 bases, with 8 bases between. CDR3 residues: CASSVAQGQETQYF. The CDR3 region has the DNA TGTGCCAGCAGCGTAGCACAGGGTCAAGAGACCCAGTACTTC.

The CDR3 spells CASSFPAGGSYEQYF. DNA for the CDR3: TGTGCCAGCAGCTTCCCGGCGGGAGGGTCCTACGAGCAGTACTTC. This chain links TRBV5-5 with TRBJ2-7; 9 nucleotides match TRBD2. Germline V CDR1 and CDR2: SGHKS, YYEKEE (reference sequence). Trimming removed 2 bases from V and 1 base from J; junction bases left unmatched: 4. The CDR3 is 15 amino acids. Full variable domain (missing parts from reference TRBV5-5 and TRBJ2-7): DAGVTQSPTHLIKTRGQQVTLRCSPISGHKSVSWYQQVLGQGPQFIFQYYEKEERGRGNFPDRFSARQFPNYSSELNVNALLLGDSALYLCASSFPAGGSYEQYFGPGTRLTVT.